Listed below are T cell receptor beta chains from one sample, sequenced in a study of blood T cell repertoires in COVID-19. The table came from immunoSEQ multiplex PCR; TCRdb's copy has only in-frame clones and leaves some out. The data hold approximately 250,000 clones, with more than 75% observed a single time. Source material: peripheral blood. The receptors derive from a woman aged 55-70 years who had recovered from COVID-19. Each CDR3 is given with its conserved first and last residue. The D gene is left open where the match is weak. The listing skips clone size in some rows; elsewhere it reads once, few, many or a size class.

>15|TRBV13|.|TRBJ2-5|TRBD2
CASTASGGAGETQYF
TGTGCCAGCACGGCTAGCGGGGGGGCCGGCGAGACCCAGTACTTC
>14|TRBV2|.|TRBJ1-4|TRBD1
CASRRTGRNEKLFF
TGTGCCAGCAGGAGGACAGGGAGGAATGAAAAACTGTTTTTT
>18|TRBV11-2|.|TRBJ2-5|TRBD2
CASSLRGGLAAVGETQYF
TGTGCCAGCAGCTTAAGGGGCGGACTAGCGGCGGTTGGAGAGACCCAGTACTTC
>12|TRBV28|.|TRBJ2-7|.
CASSLNRDEQYF
TGTGCCAGCAGTTTAAACAGGGACGAGCAGTACTTC
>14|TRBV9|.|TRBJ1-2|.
CASSVGPTNYGYTF
TGTGCCAGCAGCGTAGGGCCCACTAACTATGGCTACACCTTC
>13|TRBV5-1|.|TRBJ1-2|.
CASSLNRDYGYTF
TGCGCCAGCAGCCTAAACAGGGATTATGGCTACACCTTC
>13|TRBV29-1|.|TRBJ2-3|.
CSVEYFSTDTQYF
TGCAGCGTTGAGTACTTTAGCACAGATACGCAGTATTTT
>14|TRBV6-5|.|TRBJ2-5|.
CASSIYNFEETQYF
TGTGCCAGCAGCATTTACAATTTCGAAGAGACCCAGTACTTC
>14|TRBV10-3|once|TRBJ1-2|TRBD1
CAIAPGQDPHGYTF
TGTGCCATCGCCCCCGGACAGGATCCTCATGGCTACACCTTC
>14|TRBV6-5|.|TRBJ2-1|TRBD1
CASRRQGSYNEQFF
TGTGCCAGCAGGCGACAGGGGTCCTACAATGAGCAGTTCTTC
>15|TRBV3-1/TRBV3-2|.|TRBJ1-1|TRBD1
CASSQLHTGETEAFF
TGTGCCAGCAGCCAACTTCATACAGGGGAAACTGAAGCTTTCTTT
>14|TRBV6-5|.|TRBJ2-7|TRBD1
CASKKDRGSYEQYF
TGTGCCAGCAAAAAAGACAGGGGCAGCTACGAGCAGTACTTC
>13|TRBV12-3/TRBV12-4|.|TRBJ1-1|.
CASSFMSNTEAFF
TGTGCCAGCAGTTTCATGTCGAACACTGAAGCTTTCTTT
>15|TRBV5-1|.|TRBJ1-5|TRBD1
CASSEGDRGRQPQHF
TGCGCCAGCAGCGAGGGGGACAGGGGACGTCAGCCCCAGCATTTT
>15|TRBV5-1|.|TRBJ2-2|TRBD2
CASSLGGTTPGELFF
TGCGCCAGCAGCTTGGGGGGGACTACGCCCGGGGAGCTGTTTTTT
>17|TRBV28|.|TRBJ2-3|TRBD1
CASSPYPGQGTTDTQYF
TGTGCCAGCAGCCCCTACCCAGGACAGGGAACGACAGATACGCAGTATTTT
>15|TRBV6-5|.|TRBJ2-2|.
CASTLLRGFTGELFF
TGTGCCAGCACCCTACTCCGGGGATTCACCGGGGAGCTGTTTTTT
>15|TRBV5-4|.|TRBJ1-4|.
CASSLEGGRSEKLFF
TGTGCCAGCAGCTTGGAGGGAGGGAGGAGTGAAAAACTGTTTTTT
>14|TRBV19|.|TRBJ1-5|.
CASSIRRGDQPQHF
TGTGCCAGTAGTATACGAAGGGGCGATCAGCCCCAGCATTTT
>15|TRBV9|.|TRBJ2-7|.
CASSSTTGFPYEQYF
TGTGCCAGCAGCAGCACCACAGGGTTTCCCTACGAGCAGTACTTC
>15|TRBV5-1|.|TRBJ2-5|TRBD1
CASSSTGTRQETQYF
TGCGCCAGCAGCTCGACAGGGACCCGCCAAGAGACCCAGTACTTC
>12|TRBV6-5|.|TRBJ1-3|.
CASSYRYILTRF
TGTGCCAGCAGTTACAGGTACATTCTTACGCGGTTT
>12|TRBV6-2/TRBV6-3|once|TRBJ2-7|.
CASSYPSYEQYF
TGTGCCAGCAGTTACCCGTCCTACGAGCAGTACTTC
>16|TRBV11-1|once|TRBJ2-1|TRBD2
CASSPRAGSSYNEQFF
TGTGCCAGCAGCCCCCGAGCGGGAAGCTCCTACAATGAGCAGTTCTTC
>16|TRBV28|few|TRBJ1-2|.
CASSLISVRGRGGYTF
TGTGCCAGCAGCCTGATAAGCGTCAGGGGAAGGGGAGGCTACACCTTC
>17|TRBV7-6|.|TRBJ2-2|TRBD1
CASSLSPGTGNTGELFF
TGTGCCAGCAGCTTAAGCCCCGGGACAGGGAACACCGGGGAGCTGTTTTTT
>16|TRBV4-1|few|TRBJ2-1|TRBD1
CASTYQTGPGYNEQFF
TGCGCCAGCACCTATCAGACAGGGCCGGGCTACAATGAGCAGTTCTTC
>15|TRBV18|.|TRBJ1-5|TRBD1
CASSTTGAREQPQHF
TGTGCCAGCTCAACGACAGGGGCCCGGGAACAGCCCCAGCATTTT
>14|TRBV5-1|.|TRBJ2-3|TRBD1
CASSGQGSTDTQYF
TGCGCCAGCAGCGGACAGGGTAGCACAGATACGCAGTATTTT